This TCR beta chain was sequenced for a study of Graves' ophthalmopathy and Graves' hyperthyroidism. RNA transcripts yielded amplified TCR beta CDR3 regions. HTBI primers served in a first-round RT-PCR, which a second-round multiplex PCR followed. MiXCR was run by TCRdb on the multiplex PCR reads, yielding one entry per CDR3 protein. The sample gives roughly 600,000 distinct CDR3 sequences, 35% to 40% of which show up once; about 4.2% is in the top ten. Comments on this clonotype: The antigen is unknown.

From germline, CDR1 is SGHKS and CDR2 YYEKEE (reference sequence). V was trimmed by 4 bases and J by 6 bases, leaving 14 bases between them. The CDR3 totals 14 residues. Study observations and caveats: In blood appeared most of the expanded thyroid clonotypes whose frequency exceeded 0.001.

Sequencing used peripheral blood or thyroid tissue (not recorded which). The TCR comes from an adult man with Graves' hyperthyroidism. The chain couples TRBV5-5 to TRBJ1-5; tentative D call: TRBD1 (6 bases). The CDR3 reads CASSPTGDTQPQHF. The CDR3 DNA is TGTGCCAGCAGCCCCACCGGGGACACTCAGCCCCAGCATTTT.